The 13 T cell receptor beta chains below were found in one sample sequenced in a study of response to subunit inactivated influenza vaccine (dated by TCRdb to the late 2010s). Libraries were constructed by RT-PCR. The sequencer was an Illumina HiSeq 2500. TCRdb redid the processing of the public reads, applying fastp at Q25 and MiXCR, and retained in-frame beta chains. A single entry per CDR3 protein holds the most common genes and DNA from its merged rows. The sample includes more than 700,000 distinct CDR3 sequences, with about 20% observed a single time. Around 9.6% of the sample goes to the ten largest clones. Sample: PBMCs from blood, taken around 5 days after vaccination. The receptors stem from a man aged 45-65 years who received an inactivated influenza vaccine. Donor details come from another sample of the same person, matched by shared clones.

The rearrangement uses TRBV7-2 and TRBJ2-3, with unresolved D. Germline CDR1 reads SGHTA; CDR2 reads FQGNSA. The CDR3 contains 14 residues. The V gene lost 1 base and the J gene lost 2 bases, with 7 bases spanning the gap. CDR3 loop: CASSLDSNTDTQYF. The CDR3 nucleotides read TGTGCCAGCAGCTTAGACTCAAACACAGATACGCAGTATTTT.

This clonotype has more than one count but fewer than ten. The chain combines TRBV12-5 with TRBJ2-2; D is undetermined. The CDR3 has 12 amino acids. The V gene lost 7 bases and the J gene lost 2 bases, with 5 bases spanning the gap. Germline CDR1 LGHNT, CDR2 FRNRAP. This chain's CDR3 is CASALNTGELFF. The CDR3 bases are TGTGCTAGTGCCCTAAACACCGGGGAGCTGTTTTTT.

The chain employs TRBV24-1 and TRBJ2-1; D is unclear. Deletions cut 6 bases from V and 6 bases from J, with 11 bases between. Germline V gene data show CDR1 as KGHDR and CDR2 as SFDVKD. The CDR3 is made up of 13 amino acids. The CDR3 reads CATSRSSGNEQFF. CDR3 in DNA: TGTGCCACCAGTCGGAGCTCCGGCAATGAGCAGTTCTTC.

This clonotype was detected only a few times. The V gene is TRBV9, the J gene TRBJ2-7, with D perhaps TRBD1 (6 bases). The CDR3 runs to 14 residues. From germline, CDR1 is SGDLS and CDR2 YYNGEE. V dropped 6 bases and J dropped 0 bases, with 13 bases sitting between them. The CDR3, as DNA: TGTGCCAGCAACCCAACAGGGAGCTCCTACGAGCAGTACTTC. Protein product: CASNPTGSSYEQYF.

The rearrangement joins TRBV12-3 or TRBV12-4 to TRBJ2-7, with D possibly being TRBD1 or TRBD2 (7 bases each). The CDR3 has 15 amino acids. V was clipped by 8 bases and J by 1 base, with 18 bases between them. The CDR3 sequence is CASAKGAGGSYEQYF. In nucleotides, the CDR3 is TGTGCCAGCGCAAAGGGGGCCGGGGGGTCCTACGAGCAGTACTTC.

On this clonotype itself: This could be a read error, since a much larger clone is one nucleotide away. The V and J genes are TRBV11-2 and TRBJ2-1; D ambiguous. The CDR3 is 12 residues long. CDR1 and CDR2 (germline): SGHAT, FQNNGV. CDR3 loop: CAISPPGDLQFF. DNA of the CDR3: TGTGCCATCAGCCCACCGGGCGACTTGCAGTTCTTC.

The rearrangement uses TRBV5-1 and TRBJ2-3, with TRBD1 matching over 10 bases. CDR1 is SGHRS, CDR2 YFSETQ, per germline. After removal of 4 bases from V and 6 bases from J, the junction contained 11 bases not matched to a gene. The CDR3 is made up of 16 amino acids. The CDR3 loop reads CASSHGDRGRRDTQYF. CDR3 nucleotide sequence: TGCGCCAGCAGCCATGGGGACAGGGGAAGGCGGGATACGCAGTATTTT.

The chain recombines TRBV7-9 with TRBJ2-3; D possibly corresponds to TRBD1 (6 bases). The length of the CDR3 is 15 residues. In germline, CDR1 is SEHNR, CDR2 FQNEAQ (reference sequence). V was trimmed by 5 bases and J by 3 bases, leaving 15 bases between them. This chain's CDR3 is CASSPTGGWTDTQYF. CDR3 coding DNA: TGTGCCAGCAGCCCGACAGGTGGCTGGACAGATACGCAGTATTTT.

The sample holds many counts of this clonotype. The V call is TRBV15, the J call TRBJ1-1; 9 positions agree with TRBD1. The CDR3 loop spans 15 amino acids. Germline V gene lookup returns CDR1 LNHNV and CDR2 YYDKDF (reference sequence). Germline trimming cut 3 bases from V and 6 bases from J; bases unmatched to any gene: 8. The CDR3: CATSSGDRAGSEAFF. CDR3 DNA: TGTGCCACCAGCAGCGGGGACAGGGCCGGATCTGAAGCTTTCTTT.

The chain couples TRBV4-1 to TRBJ2-7; 8 nucleotides agree with TRBD2. Looked up from germline, CDR1 is MGHRA and CDR2 is YSYEKL. With 3 bases clipped from V and 0 bases from J, the junction kept 7 bases outside the gene matches. CDR3 length equals 16 residues. CDR3 nucleotides: TGCGCCAGCAGCCAGCGGCGGGGGGCCGACTCCTACGAGCAGTACTTC. It is translated as CASSQRRGADSYEQYF.

This rearrangement joins TRBV3-1 to TRBJ2-2; unclear D gene. Germline CDR1 and CDR2: LGHDT and YNNKEL (reference sequence). CDR3 size: 15 residues. Trimming left V 5 bases short and J 4 bases short, with 14 bases between. CDR3 in amino acids: CASSSRVGITGELFF. The CDR3 region has the DNA TGTGCCAGCAGCTCTCGTGTGGGGATCACCGGGGAGCTGTTTTTT.

V usage is TRBV25-1 and J usage is TRBJ2-7; D is possibly TRBD1 (6 bases). This CDR3 is built from 15 residues. In germline, CDR1 is MGHDK, CDR2 SYGVNS. The germline V and J ends were trimmed by 7 bases and 2 bases, with 18 bases remaining between them. The CDR3: CASTGARTETYEQYF. CDR3 bases: TGTGCCAGCACCGGGGCTAGGACAGAGACCTACGAGCAGTACTTC.

This clonotype was counted a few times. The rearrangement uses TRBV4-1 and TRBJ2-7, with TRBD1 matching over 8 bases. This CDR3 region has 14 residues. CDR1 and CDR2 from the germline V gene are MGHRA and YSYEKL. V lost 3 bases and J lost 3; bases outside the gene matches: 4. CDR3 in amino acids: CASSHPDRVYEQYF. The CDR3 region has the DNA TGCGCCAGCAGCCACCCGGACAGGGTCTACGAGCAGTACTTC.